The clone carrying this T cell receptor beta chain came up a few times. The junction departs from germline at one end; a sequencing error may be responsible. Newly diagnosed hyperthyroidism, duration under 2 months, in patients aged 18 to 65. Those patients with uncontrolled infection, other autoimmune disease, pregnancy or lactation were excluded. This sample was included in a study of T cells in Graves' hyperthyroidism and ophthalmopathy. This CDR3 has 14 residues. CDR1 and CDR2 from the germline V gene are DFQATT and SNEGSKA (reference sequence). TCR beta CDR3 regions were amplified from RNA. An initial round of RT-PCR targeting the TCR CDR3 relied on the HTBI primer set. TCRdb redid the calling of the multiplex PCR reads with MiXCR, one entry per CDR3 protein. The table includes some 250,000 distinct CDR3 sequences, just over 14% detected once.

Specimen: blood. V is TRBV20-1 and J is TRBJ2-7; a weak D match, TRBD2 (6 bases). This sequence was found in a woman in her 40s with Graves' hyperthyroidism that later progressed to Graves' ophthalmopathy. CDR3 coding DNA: TGCAGCGCTAGAGGGGACGGGAGCTCCTACGAGCAGTACTTC. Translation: CSARGDGSSYEQYF.